The 25 T cell receptor beta chains presented below share a single source sample, sequenced in a study of T cell repertoires in cytomegalovirus infection. Each CDR3 protein gets one entry after TCRdb re-called the reads with MiXCR. The sample records some 700,000 distinct CDR3 sequences, roughly 35% being singletons. The material sequenced was PBMCs. The receptors here all came from a human donor in good health (CMV status not recorded). Some clones in this sample may be carry-over from other donors' samples.

V gene TRBV20-1 combines with J gene TRBJ2-3; 10 nucleotides agree with TRBD2. V shed 5 bases and J 4 bases; nucleotides not matched to a gene: 12. Per the germline V gene, CDR1 is DFQATT and CDR2 is SNEGSKA (reference sequence). The CDR3 sequence is 16 residues long. CDR3 sequence: CSAGASGGLLADTQYF. CDR3 nucleotides: TGCAGTGCTGGGGCTAGCGGGGGTTTGTTAGCAGATACGCAGTATTTT.

CDR3 nucleotides: TGTGCCATCAGTGCGGTTGTGGAGCGGCAGACGAACACTGAAGCTTTCTTT. Translating gives CAISAVVERQTNTEAFF. The rearrangement links TRBV10-3 to TRBJ1-1; D not resolved. This CDR3 has 17 residues. V was pared by 4 bases and J by 1 base, with 19 bases between. Germline V gene data show CDR1 as ENHRY and CDR2 as SYGVKD.

The sample holds many counts of this clonotype. The rearrangement links TRBV7-6 to TRBJ2-2; the D gene could be TRBD1 or TRBD2 (5 bases each). This CDR3 has 20 amino acids. Per germline, CDR1 SGHVS and CDR2 FNYEAQ. Trimming took 1 base from V and 3 from J, leaving 24 bases between them. CDR3 DNA: TGTGCCAGCAGCTTAGGGTCTATCATGGGGGAAAGCTTGGACACCGGGGAGCTGTTTTTT. This codes for CASSLGSIMGESLDTGELFF.

This clonotype has a count of ten or more. This chain uses TRBV20-1 with TRBJ1-2; D not resolved. The CDR3 loop spans 12 amino acids. The germline V gene has CDR1 DFQATT and CDR2 SNEGSKA (reference sequence). V was cut by 1 base and J by 2 bases, with 5 bases left in between. As DNA, the CDR3 is TGCAGTGCTAGAGCCCGGAACTATGGCTACACCTTC. It specifies CSARARNYGYTF.

V is TRBV28 and J is TRBJ2-7, with D unclear. This CDR3 is built from 14 residues. V was trimmed by 5 bases and J by 5 bases, leaving 16 bases between them. CDR1 and CDR2 (germline): MDHEN, SYDVKM. In DNA, the CDR3 is TGTGCCAGCAGTCGAAACTACGGGTCCCACGAGCAGTACTTC. Its translation: CASSRNYGSHEQYF.

The rearrangement joins TRBV28 to TRBJ1-6; the D is unclear. Trimming cost V 2 bases and J 9 bases, with 2 bases left between them. This CDR3 is 11 amino acids long. Per germline, CDR1 MDHEN and CDR2 SYDVKM. CDR3 bases: TGTGCCAGCAGTTTAAGTTCACCCCTCCACTTT. It encodes CASSLSSPLHF.

The chain is built from TRBV5-6 and TRBJ1-2; the D is unclear. The CDR3 totals 12 residues. Trimming took off 5 bases at V and 3 bases at J, with 8 bases between the two ends. CDR1 and CDR2 from the germline V gene are SGHDT and YYEEEE. The CDR3 is CASRGSYYGYTF. DNA for the CDR3: TGTGCCAGCAGAGGCAGCTACTATGGCTACACCTTC.

This sequence joins TRBV6-5 and TRBJ2-7; 7 bases map to TRBD1. This CDR3 is 15 amino acids long. V shed 0 bases and J 3 bases; nucleotides not matched to a gene: 5. Germline CDR1 and CDR2: MNHEY and SVGAGI. CDR3 sequence (DNA): TGTGCCAGCAGTTACTCAAGGGGGCCCGACTACGAGCAGTACTTC. Its protein product is CASSYSRGPDYEQYF.

V is TRBV7-2 and J is TRBJ1-2; 7 positions agree with TRBD1. The germline V gene has CDR1 SGHTA and CDR2 FQGNSA. This CDR3 comprises 14 residues. J gave up 6 bases and V 4 bases, and 8 bases lay outside the gene matches. DNA of the CDR3: TGTGCCAGCAGCTCCTACAGGGGAAAGGATGGCTACACCTTC. Its protein product is CASSSYRGKDGYTF.

The table lists this clonotype with a few counts. The CDR3 bases are TGTGCCACCAGCAGAGTGGGGGGGTGGAACACTGAAGCTTTCTTT. Its protein is CATSRVGGWNTEAFF. The rearrangement uses TRBV15 and TRBJ1-1, with D perhaps matching TRBD1 (5 bases). The CDR3 covers 15 residues. Trimming cost V 1 base and J 1 base, with 10 bases left between them. CDR1 and CDR2 from the germline V gene are LNHNV and YYDKDF (reference sequence).

This clonotype was recorded at least ten times. V gene TRBV7-8 combines with J gene TRBJ1-5; D uncertain. Trimming pared 1 base from V and 0 bases from J, leaving 10 bases between. The CDR3 covers 16 residues. The germline V gene encodes CDR1 SGHVS and CDR2 FQNEAQ. The CDR3 nucleotides read TGTGCCAGCAGCTTAGTAGGGCAATATAGCAATCAGCCCCAGCATTTT. Translating it yields CASSLVGQYSNQPQHF.

The rearrangement uses TRBV6-1 and TRBJ2-2; TRBD1 or TRBD2 may be the D gene (5 bases each). V lost 6 bases to trimming and J lost 6 bases, with 17 bases between them. The V gene's germline CDR1 is MNHNS and CDR2 SASEGT. The CDR3 spans 15 residues. The CDR3 region has the DNA TGTGCCAGCAGCGGACTGGCCCGGGGCTCCGGGGAGCTGTTTTTT. This gives the protein CASSGLARGSGELFF.

Only a few counts were recorded for this clonotype. The chain couples TRBV20-1 to TRBJ2-5, with 9 bases that match TRBD1. V dropped 4 bases and J dropped 6; count of bases not matched to a gene: 12. The germline CDR1 and CDR2 sequences are DFQATT and SNEGSKA (reference sequence). The CDR3 consists of 15 residues. The CDR3 sequence: CSAKPWTGASKTQYF. CDR3 nucleotide sequence: TGCAGTGCTAAACCTTGGACAGGGGCATCGAAGACCCAGTACTTC.

This clonotype came up a few times. The V gene is TRBV7-3, the J gene TRBJ2-7; no definite D call. Trimming cost V 5 bases and J 0 bases, with 17 bases left between them. The germline CDR1 and CDR2 sequences are SGHTA and FQGTGA. The CDR3 is 16 amino acids. The CDR3 DNA is TGTGCCAGCAGCCCGGATATCAACAGCGACTCCTACGAGCAGTACTTC. It yields the protein CASSPDINSDSYEQYF.

The chain employs TRBV6-1 and TRBJ1-5; a possible D gene is TRBD1 (5 bases). This CDR3 is built from 16 residues. V was clipped by 7 bases and J by 1 base, with 17 bases between them. From germline, CDR1 is MNHNS and CDR2 SASEGT. The DNA for the CDR3 is TGTGCCAGCAAAGGGGCGGGTTCCATGAGCAATCAGCCCCAGCATTTT. Translation: CASKGAGSMSNQPQHF.

This clonotype came up many times. This rearrangement joins TRBV12-3 or TRBV12-4 to TRBJ2-7; D might be TRBD2 (5 bases). There are 12 residues in the CDR3. Deletions cut 4 bases from V and 3 bases from J, with 7 bases between. The CDR3 sequence: CASSSGVYEQYF. The CDR3 DNA reads as TGTGCCAGCAGTTCCGGGGTCTACGAGCAGTACTTC.

The chain is built from TRBV27 and TRBJ2-7; 9 nucleotides align to TRBD1. V lost 8 bases, J lost 5 bases, and 10 bases stayed unmatched. Germline V CDR1 and CDR2: MNHEY, SMNVEV (reference sequence). The CDR3 runs to 14 residues. The CDR3 DNA reads TGTGCCAGCTCGAGGGGACAGGGACGACACGAGCAGTACTTC. Its translation is CASSRGQGRHEQYF.

This chain connects TRBV6-1 to TRBJ2-3, with D perhaps matching TRBD2 (5 bases). Trimming left V 5 bases short and J 4 bases short, with 19 bases between. The CDR3 sequence is 16 residues long. Germline CDR1 reads MNHNS; CDR2 reads SASEGT. CDR3 amino acids: CASSYITEGPADTQYF. The CDR3 nucleotides are TGTGCCAGCAGTTACATAACCGAGGGCCCGGCAGATACGCAGTATTTT.

Only one count was recorded for this clonotype. The chain links TRBV7-9 to TRBJ2-3; 10 positions match TRBD2. CDR1 is SEHNR, CDR2 FQNEAQ, per germline (reference sequence). Trimming took 3 bases from V and 7 from J; bases not matched to a gene: 4. There are 14 residues in the CDR3. CDR3 loop: CASSFLAGENTQYF. In DNA form, the CDR3 reads TGTGCCAGCAGCTTTCTAGCGGGAGAAAATACGCAGTATTTT.

The chain has TRBV10-3 and TRBJ1-5; 7 bases map to TRBD1. CDR3 length: 15 residues. J was trimmed by 1 base and V by 6 bases; bases with no gene match: 6. From germline, CDR1 is ENHRY and CDR2 SYGVKD. This CDR3 is CAISISQGSNQPQHF. The CDR3 coding sequence is TGTGCCATCAGCATCTCACAGGGGAGCAATCAGCCCCAGCATTTT.

This chain connects TRBV12-3 or TRBV12-4 to TRBJ2-7, with D perhaps TRBD1 (6 bases). CDR3 size: 15 residues. The ends were cut back, 5 bases at V and 3 bases at J, with 17 bases in the middle. CDR3 loop: CASSPARGKGYEQYF. The CDR3 region has the DNA TGTGCCAGCAGTCCCGCCAGGGGAAAGGGCTACGAGCAGTACTTC.

This clonotype turned up a few times. The gene calls are TRBV7-2 and TRBJ2-7; unclear D gene. Germline loops: CDR1 SGHTA, CDR2 FQGNSA. This CDR3 spans 12 amino acids. Between the trimmed V and J ends, which lost 5 bases and 4 bases, there was a span of 9 bases. The CDR3 nucleotides are TGTGCCAGCAGCCCACTTAATTACGAGCAGTACTTC. Protein: CASSPLNYEQYF.

For this clonotype: A junction boundary mismatches the germline segment, possibly from a read error. In nucleotides, the CDR3 is TGTGCCAGTAGCCACCACACCTTAGCGGGAGTACGTGGTGAGCAGTTATTC. Its translation is CASSHHTLAGVRGEQLF. The V and J genes are TRBV19 and TRBJ2-1, with 9 nucleotides matching TRBD2. The CDR3 extends over 17 amino acids. CDR1 and CDR2 from the germline V gene are LNHDA and SQIVND (reference sequence).

This clonotype has ten or more counts. This sequence joins TRBV7-8 and TRBJ2-3, with 8 bases matching TRBD2. The CDR3 length is 16 residues. The germline CDR1 and CDR2 sequences are SGHVS and FQNEAQ. J was trimmed by 5 bases and V by 0 bases; bases with no gene match: 7. The CDR3 nucleotides are TGTGCCAGCAGCTTAGCACAGCGGGGGCCGGTAGATACGCAGTATTTT. This translates into CASSLAQRGPVDTQYF. The variable domain in full, completed from reference TRBV7-8 and TRBJ2-3, reads GAGVSQSPRYKVAKRGQDVALRCDPISGHVSLFWYQQALGQGPEFLTYFQNEAQLDKSGLPSDRFFAERPEGSVSTLKIQRTQQEDSAVYLCASSLAQRGPVDTQYFGPGTRLTVL.

This clonotype appeared many times. The V and J genes are TRBV7-6 and TRBJ2-6; D gene ambiguous. Germline values: CDR1 SGHVS, CDR2 FNYEAQ. Deletions cut 0 bases from V and 2 bases from J, with 11 bases between. The CDR3 is 17 residues long. This chain's CDR3 is CASSLAMRHTGANVLTF. The CDR3 region has the DNA TGTGCCAGCAGCTTAGCCATGAGACACACTGGGGCCAACGTCCTGACTTTC.